The clone carrying this T cell receptor (beta chain) showed up many times. Its target is not known. Building the TCR beta libraries relied on iRepertoire HTBI primers, and CDR3 regions underwent Arm-PCR. TCRdb processed the multiplex PCR reads anew with MiXCR; each CDR3 protein has one entry. The sample lists a few hundred thousand distinct CDR3 sequences, 22% occurring once. The data were obtained in a study of regulatory T cells in long-lasting Graves disease. Study-wide context: The definition of persistent Graves' disease was over 5 years of antithyroid drugs with positive TSH receptor antibodies. Study findings and constraints: The TCR repertoire of persistent Graves' patients was less diverse than that of newly diagnosed ones.

This sample's time point: persistent/refractory GD, antithyroid drugs over 5 years with positive TRAb. Scientists built the TCR library using RNA that was extracted from PBMCs. Clinicians diagnosed Graves' disease using American Thyroid Association guidelines. This receptor was obtained from a female donor with Graves disease. The material was peripheral blood mononuclear cells (PBMCs), obtained when the disease was refractory, from a patient treated with antithyroid drugs.

The CDR3 reads CASSLEPGGTEAFF. For the CDR3, the DNA is TGTGCCAGCAGTTTAGAACCGGGGGGCACTGAAGCTTTCTTT. V and J are TRBV27 and TRBJ1-1; D might be TRBD1 (5 bases). V shed 2 bases and J shed 4 bases, with 11 bases lying between them. This CDR3 is 14 amino acids long. Germline CDR1 MNHEY, CDR2 SMNVEV (reference sequence).